A selection of T cell receptor beta chains follows, all from one sample in a study of CD8+ T cells in alopecia areata. Assay used: immunoSEQ multiplex PCR; TCRdb lists only in-frame clones, some missing. There are 130,000 or so clones in the sample; around 49% occur only once, and 18% lies in the top ten. The specimen was CD8+ T cells sorted from blood, collected at week 0. The source is a human donor with alopecia areata. The CDR3 runs from the conserved cysteine through the conserved F or W. A D gene is named only where the DNA matches it firmly. Clone size is not always given. Where it is, it says once, few, many or a class for expanded clones.

>TRBJ2-1|TRBV2|NA|NA
CARTTGEGGEQFF
TGTGCCAGAACAACAGGGGAGGGTGGTGAGCAGTTCTTC
>TRBJ2-7|TRBV4-1|NA|NA
CASSQEVRAHEQYF
TGCGCCAGCAGCCAAGAGGTCAGGGCCCACGAGCAGTACTTC
>TRBJ2-7|TRBV29-1|NA|TRBD2
CSVAWRGGLYEQYF
TGCAGCGTGGCTTGGCGGGGGGGCCTATACGAGCAGTACTTC
>TRBJ2-7|TRBV5-4|NA|NA
CASSSPSSYEQYF
TGTGCCAGCAGCTCCCCTAGCTCCTACGAGCAGTACTTC
>TRBJ2-2|TRBV27|NA|NA
CASTPGQGGSGELFF
TGTGCCAGCACTCCCGGGCAGGGTGGCTCGGGGGAGCTGTTTTTT
>TRBJ2-5|TRBV7-2|NA|TRBD2
CASSLSGEETQYF
TGTGCCAGCAGCCTTAGCGGGGAAGAGACCCAGTACTTC
>TRBJ2-3|TRBV9|NA|TRBD1
CASSDGTANTDTQYF
TGTGCCAGCAGTGACGGGACAGCTAACACAGATACGCAGTATTTT
>TRBJ1-1|TRBV7-9|NA|NA
CSLEVMNTEAFF
TGCTCCCTCGAGGTAATGAACACTGAAGCTTTCTTT
>TRBJ1-5|TRBV13|few|NA
CASSSTGSDSNQPQHF
TGTGCCAGCAGCTCTACAGGGTCTGATAGCAATCAGCCCCAGCATTTT
>TRBJ2-3|TRBV2|NA|TRBD1
CASSEYKGARDTQYF
TGTGCCAGCAGTGAATATAAGGGGGCGCGGGATACGCAGTATTTT
>TRBJ2-6|TRBV6-1|NA|TRBD2
CATNQGTTGANVLTF
TGTGCCACCAATCAAGGGACTACTGGGGCCAACGTCCTGACTTTC
>TRBJ2-5|TRBV10-3|NA|TRBD1
CAITGDSQETQYF
TGTGCCATCACTGGGGACAGCCAAGAGACCCAGTACTTC
>TRBJ2-1|TRBV5-4|once|TRBD1
CASSAGTGGATHEQFF
TGTGCCAGCAGCGCCGGGACAGGGGGGGCTACGCATGAGCAGTTCTTC
>TRBJ1-1|TRBV10-3|few|NA
CAISDWAHGAFF
TGTGCCATCAGTGATTGGGCGCATGGGGCTTTCTTT
>TRBJ2-1|TRBV7-9|NA|TRBD1
CASSFSDRVRGQFF
TGTGCCAGCAGCTTTTCGGACAGGGTCAGGGGGCAGTTCTTC
>TRBJ1-4|TRBV12-5|few|NA
CASGNGANNEKLFF
TGTGCTAGTGGTAACGGGGCCAACAATGAAAAACTGTTTTTT
>TRBJ1-2|TRBV7-3|NA|NA
CASSPGDDYGYTF
TGTGCCAGCAGCCCCGGAGACGACTATGGCTACACCTTC
>TRBJ2-7|TRBV5-6|NA|NA
CASSADYQQYF
TGTGCCAGCAGCGCCGACTATCAGCAGTACTTC
>TRBJ1-3|TRBV30|NA|NA
CAWSVLAAAGNTIYF
TGTGCCTGGAGTGTACTAGCGGCGGCTGGAAACACCATATATTTT
>TRBJ1-4|TRBV7-9|few|TRBD1
CASSPPGQGFEKLFF
TGTGCCAGCAGCCCACCCGGACAGGGTTTTGAAAAACTGTTTTTT
>TRBJ2-7|TRBV11-2|few|NA
CASSQYEQYF
TGTGCCAGCAGCCAGTACGAGCAGTACTTC
>TRBJ2-7|TRBV12-5|few|NA
CASGLLDLSYEQYF
TGTGCTAGTGGTTTGTTGGATTTATCCTACGAGCAGTACTTC
>TRBJ2-1|TRBV5-6|NA|NA
CASSLGGDYNEQFF
TGTGCCAGCAGCTTGGGAGGGGACTACAATGAGCAGTTCTTC
>TRBJ2-2|TRBV29-1|few|NA
CSVEDSRGTGELFF
TGCAGCGTTGAAGATAGCCGGGGGACCGGGGAGCTGTTTTTT
>TRBJ1-5|TRBV19|few|NA
CASSISPGRSNQPQHF
TGTGCCAGTAGTATATCCCCCGGGCGTAGCAATCAGCCCCAGCATTTT
>TRBJ2-7|TRBV6-1|NA|NA
CASTSTAEQYF
TGTGCCAGCACCTCGACAGCCGAGCAGTACTTC
>TRBJ2-7|TRBV27|few|TRBD1
CASSYSTGYSYEQYF
TGTGCCAGCAGTTACTCGACAGGGTACTCCTACGAGCAGTACTTC
>TRBJ2-1|TRBV9|few|NA
CASSVGQRYEQFF
TGTGCCAGCAGCGTCGGCCAGCGGTATGAGCAGTTCTTC
>TRBJ1-2|TRBV29-1|NA|NA
CSVEGLDSLRGYTF
TGCAGCGTTGAGGGCCTAGACAGCCTAAGGGGCTACACCTTC
>TRBJ1-1|TRBV7-6|NA|NA
CASSLVDTEAFF
TGTGCCAGCAGCTTAGTCGACACTGAAGCTTTCTTT
>TRBJ2-5|TRBV10-3|NA|NA
CAISDSATDGETQYF
TGTGCCATCAGTGACTCTGCGACAGATGGAGAGACCCAGTACTTC
>TRBJ1-5|TRBV23-1|NA|TRBD1
CASRLLRTGVQPQHF
TGCGCCAGCAGACTCCTTCGGACAGGGGTTCAGCCCCAGCATTTT
>TRBJ1-1|TRBV13|NA|NA
CASSLGGGSPEAFF
TGTGCCAGCAGCTTAGGGGGAGGGTCGCCCGAAGCTTTCTTT
>TRBJ2-5|TRBV7-4|NA|NA
CASSPLEAREETQYF
TGTGCCAGCAGCCCTCTTGAAGCCAGGGAAGAGACCCAGTACTTC
>TRBJ2-1|TRBV18|few|NA
CASSPRWQRGGSGEQFF
TGTGCCAGCTCACCACGTTGGCAGCGAGGGGGATCGGGTGAGCAGTTCTTC
>TRBJ2-7|TRBV14|NA|TRBD1
CASSQRGPLSYEQYF
TGTGCCAGCAGCCAAAGGGGGCCCCTGTCCTACGAGCAGTACTTC
>TRBJ2-3|TRBV28|few|NA
CASNLGVGDTQYF
TGTGCCAGCAACCTGGGGGTCGGAGATACGCAGTATTTT
>TRBJ1-5|TRBV5-1|few|NA
CASSLASGDNQPQHF
TGCGCCAGCAGCTTGGCTTCGGGGGACAATCAGCCCCAGCATTTT
>TRBJ2-7|TRBV6-5|NA|NA
CASSSTDEQYF
TGTGCCAGCAGTTCGACGGATGAGCAGTACTTC
>TRBJ2-7|TRBV5-1|NA|NA
CASSKEAAYEQYF
TGCGCCAGCAGCAAGGAGGCCGCCTACGAGCAGTACTTC
>TRBJ2-7|TRBV23-1|few|NA
CASSQRRSTYEQYF
TGCGCCAGCAGTCAGCGCAGGTCTACCTACGAGCAGTACTTC
>TRBJ2-7|TRBV4-1|NA|NA
CASSQDPAGADSEQYF
TGCGCCAGCAGCCAAGACCCGGCAGGGGCTGATAGCGAGCAGTACTTC
>TRBJ2-5|TRBV7-9|NA|NA
CASSLDSGEDLETQYF
TGTGCCAGCAGCTTAGATTCAGGGGAAGACTTGGAGACCCAGTACTTC
>TRBJ1-2|TRBV19|few|NA
CASTPDSYGYTF
TGTGCCAGTACCCCGGACAGCTATGGCTACACCTTC
>TRBJ2-1|TRBV29-1|NA|NA
CSVVSYNEQFF
TGCAGCGTTGTCTCGTACAATGAGCAGTTCTTC
>TRBJ1-5|TRBV2|NA|NA
CASNPNNQPQHF
TGTGCCAGCAATCCGAACAATCAGCCCCAGCATTTT
>TRBJ2-7|TRBV7-9|NA|NA
CASSFRGAGEQYF
TGTGCCAGCAGCTTCAGGGGCGCGGGGGAGCAGTACTTC
>TRBJ1-6|TRBV6-4|NA|TRBD1
CASSPGQGGDSPLHF
TGTGCCAGCAGCCCCGGACAGGGTGGGGATTCACCCCTCCACTTT
>TRBJ1-6|TRBV6-6|NA|TRBD1
CASSYDRATYNSPLHF
TGTGCCAGCAGTTACGACAGGGCCACCTATAATTCACCCCTCCACTTT
>TRBJ2-5|TRBV29-1|few|NA
CSVEVAAPGQETQYF
TGCAGCGTTGAGGTTGCGGCCCCGGGGCAAGAGACCCAGTACTTC
>TRBJ1-1|TRBV27|NA|NA
CASSLVRVGTEAFF
TGTGCCAGCAGTTTAGTTAGGGTGGGCACTGAAGCTTTCTTT
>TRBJ1-1|TRBV29-1|NA|NA
CSATPKGTEAFF
TGCAGCGCTACCCCGAAAGGCACTGAAGCTTTCTTT
>TRBJ1-5|TRBV7-9|NA|TRBD1
CASSLSGGNQPQHF
TGTGCCAGCAGCTTATCAGGGGGGAATCAGCCCCAGCATTTT
>TRBJ2-7|TRBV7-9|NA|NA
CASSSPPGKGNIYEQYF
TGTGCCAGCAGCTCACCCCCCGGAAAGGGGAACATCTACGAGCAGTACTTC
>TRBJ2-5|TRBV7-2|few|TRBD2
CASSWGLAGAVGETQYF
TGTGCCAGCAGCTGGGGACTAGCGGGGGCTGTAGGAGAGACCCAGTACTTC
>TRBJ1-2|TRBV9|once|NA
CASSATVSGGYTF
TGTGCCAGCAGCGCGACAGTCAGCGGTGGCTACACCTTC
>TRBJ1-5|TRBV30|NA|TRBD1
CAWSVMMGQNQPQHF
TGTGCCTGGAGTGTTATGATGGGACAGAACCAGCCCCAGCATTTT